This T cell receptor beta chain stems from a study of response to subunit inactivated influenza vaccine. Findings and caveats of the study: It was the authors' suggestion that each seasonal influenza vaccination recruits few new T cells.

TCRdb reanalysed the RT-PCR reads using MiXCR and keeps one entry per CDR3 protein. The table includes approximately 500,000 distinct CDR3 sequences, approximately 15% detected once. Details on this clonotype: Its antigen is unidentified.

The input for sequencing was PBMCs from blood, taken 11 to 12 days after vaccination. The source is a man aged 50 to 59 who received an inactivated influenza vaccine.

CDR3 protein: CASGQLNSNQPQHF. The DNA for the CDR3 is TGTGCCAGCGGACAGCTGAATAGCAATCAGCCCCAGCATTTT. The rearrangement uses TRBV6-2 or TRBV6-3 and TRBJ1-5, with D possibly TRBD1 on 6 matching bases. V lost 8 bases and J 0 bases, leaving 11 bases between the germline ends. The CDR3 runs 14 residues. The germline CDR1 and CDR2 sequences are MNHEY and SVGEGT.